This is a list of T cell receptor beta chains from one sample in a study of T cells in pancreatic ductal adenocarcinoma. The data were produced by immunoSEQ multiplex PCR, yet TCRdb's version contains in-frame clones alone and is incomplete. In the table there are 16,000 or so clones, under 95% of which are singletons. Sample: PBMCs. Receptor source: a human donor with pancreatic ductal adenocarcinoma. Each CDR3 is given with its conserved first and last residue. A D gene is named only where the DNA matches it firmly. Expanded clones are given a class, and other clones once, few, many or no size at all.

CDR3aa: CAWSIAGWQETQYF; CDR3nt: TGTGCCTGGAGTATCGCAGGGTGGCAAGAGACCCAGTACTTC; abundance: .; v_gene: TRBV30; d_gene: .; j_gene: TRBJ2-5
CDR3aa: CASSLAAAGTGETNYGYTF; CDR3nt: TGTGCCAGCAGCTTAGCCGCAGCCGGGACAGGGGAAACTAACTATGGCTACACCTTC; abundance: .; v_gene: TRBV11-1; d_gene: TRBD1; j_gene: TRBJ1-2
CDR3aa: CASSSPGQEDGNTIYF; CDR3nt: TGTGCCAGTAGTTCACCGGGACAGGAGGATGGAAACACCATATATTTT; abundance: .; v_gene: TRBV19; d_gene: TRBD1; j_gene: TRBJ1-3
CDR3aa: CASSFRDRGPADSPLHF; CDR3nt: TGCGCCAGCAGCTTCCGGGACAGGGGGCCAGCGGATTCACCCCTCCACTTT; abundance: .; v_gene: TRBV5-1; d_gene: TRBD1; j_gene: TRBJ1-6
CDR3aa: CASSFGTGGISNQPQHF; CDR3nt: TGTGCCAGCAGCTTTGGGACAGGGGGCATAAGCAATCAGCCCCAGCATTTT; abundance: .; v_gene: TRBV5-5; d_gene: TRBD1; j_gene: TRBJ1-5
CDR3aa: CASSSLRGGDRGSYEQYF; CDR3nt: TGTGCCAGCAGCTCGCTCCGCGGGGGGGACAGGGGATCCTACGAGCAGTACTTC; abundance: .; v_gene: TRBV11-2; d_gene: .; j_gene: TRBJ2-7
CDR3aa: CASSPSLPTLSGELFF; CDR3nt: TGTGCCAGCTCACCATCCCTTCCTACCCTCAGCGGGGAGCTGTTTTTT; abundance: .; v_gene: TRBV18; d_gene: .; j_gene: TRBJ2-2
CDR3aa: CASSRDRPPETQYF; CDR3nt: TGTGCCAGCTCACGGGACAGGCCCCCGGAGACCCAGTACTTC; abundance: .; v_gene: TRBV18; d_gene: TRBD1; j_gene: TRBJ2-5
CDR3aa: CASSEPRVGADTQYF; CDR3nt: TGCGCCAGCAGTGAGCCGAGAGTCGGGGCAGATACGCAGTATTTT; abundance: .; v_gene: TRBV10-1; d_gene: .; j_gene: TRBJ2-3
CDR3aa: CASSFPARTGGYTF; CDR3nt: TGTGCCAGCAGTTTTCCCGCGCGGACAGGGGGCTACACCTTC; abundance: .; v_gene: TRBV28; d_gene: TRBD1; j_gene: TRBJ1-2
CDR3aa: CAWSVLVRMNTEAFF; CDR3nt: TGTGCCTGGAGTGTACTAGTCAGAATGAACACTGAAGCTTTCTTT; abundance: .; v_gene: TRBV30; d_gene: .; j_gene: TRBJ1-1
CDR3aa: CAISAGGSGSYEQYF; CDR3nt: TGTGCCATCAGCGCTGGGGGGTCCGGCTCCTACGAGCAGTACTTC; abundance: once; v_gene: TRBV10-3; d_gene: .; j_gene: TRBJ2-7
CDR3aa: CASSLGRATGRRQETQYF; CDR3nt: TGTGCCAGCAGCTTAGGAAGGGCGACAGGGAGGCGCCAAGAGACCCAGTACTTC; abundance: .; v_gene: TRBV7-9; d_gene: .; j_gene: TRBJ2-5
CDR3aa: CASSPGLVAETQYF; CDR3nt: TGTGCCAGCAGCCCGGGACTAGTTGCCGAGACCCAGTACTTC; abundance: .; v_gene: TRBV6-1; d_gene: TRBD2; j_gene: TRBJ2-5
CDR3aa: CSVAGTPLSPTNEKLFF; CDR3nt: TGCAGCGTTGCCGGGACACCTCTTTCCCCCACTAATGAAAAACTGTTTTTT; abundance: once; v_gene: TRBV29-1; d_gene: .; j_gene: TRBJ1-4
CDR3aa: CASSLPSGTGGMNTEAFF; CDR3nt: TGTGCCAGCAGTTTACCTTCCGGGACAGGGGGAATGAACACTGAAGCTTTCTTT; abundance: .; v_gene: TRBV28; d_gene: TRBD1; j_gene: TRBJ1-1
CDR3aa: CASSLLKGSYEQYF; CDR3nt: TGTGCCAGCAGCCTCCTCAAGGGGTCCTACGAGCAGTACTTC; abundance: .; v_gene: TRBV5-6; d_gene: .; j_gene: TRBJ2-7
CDR3aa: CASSQDATDRGGNTIYF; CDR3nt: TGCGCCAGCAGCCAAGACGCTACAGACAGGGGAGGAAACACCATATATTTT; abundance: .; v_gene: TRBV4-1; d_gene: TRBD1; j_gene: TRBJ1-3
CDR3aa: CASSLVGQGLSNTEAFF; CDR3nt: TGTGCCAGCAGCTTAGTGGGACAGGGACTTTCGAACACTGAAGCTTTCTTT; abundance: .; v_gene: TRBV7-2; d_gene: TRBD1; j_gene: TRBJ1-1
CDR3aa: CASSLARPGSSYNSPLHF; CDR3nt: TGTGCCAGCAGCTTAGCGCGACCGGGTAGCTCCTATAATTCACCCCTCCACTTT; abundance: .; v_gene: TRBV7-8; d_gene: .; j_gene: TRBJ1-6
CDR3aa: CASSLKGQGSGELFF; CDR3nt: TGCGCCAGCAGCTTGAAGGGACAGGGCTCCGGGGAGCTGTTTTTT; abundance: .; v_gene: TRBV5-1; d_gene: TRBD1; j_gene: TRBJ2-2
CDR3aa: CASPCGGAHFYGYTF; CDR3nt: TGTGCGAGCCCCTGCGGCGGGGCCCACTTCTATGGCTACACCTTC; abundance: .; v_gene: TRBV12-2; d_gene: .; j_gene: TRBJ1-2
CDR3aa: CASSQTANYGYTF; CDR3nt: TGTGCCAGCAGTCAAACAGCTAACTATGGCTACACCTTC; abundance: .; v_gene: TRBV28; d_gene: .; j_gene: TRBJ1-2
CDR3aa: CASNIPVGTGVRSGNTIYF; CDR3nt: TGTGCCAGTAATATACCCGTCGGGACAGGGGTCCGCTCTGGAAACACCATATATTTT; abundance: .; v_gene: TRBV19; d_gene: TRBD1; j_gene: TRBJ1-3
CDR3aa: CASSPGGPDTQYF; CDR3nt: TGTGCCAGTAGTCCCGGGGGACCAGATACGCAGTATTTT; abundance: .; v_gene: TRBV19; d_gene: .; j_gene: TRBJ2-3
CDR3aa: CASSLQGATTDTQYF; CDR3nt: TGCGCCAGCAGCTTACAAGGGGCCACCACAGATACGCAGTATTTT; abundance: .; v_gene: TRBV5-1; d_gene: .; j_gene: TRBJ2-3
CDR3aa: CASSLAVRENSYNSPLHF; CDR3nt: TGCGCCAGCAGCTTGGCCGTCAGGGAAAACTCCTATAATTCACCCCTCCACTTT; abundance: .; v_gene: TRBV5-1; d_gene: .; j_gene: TRBJ1-6
CDR3aa: CASSPPGLAARANGYTF; CDR3nt: TGTGCCAGCTCACCACCGGGTTTGGCAGCTCGGGCGAATGGCTACACCTTC; abundance: .; v_gene: TRBV18; d_gene: .; j_gene: TRBJ1-2
CDR3aa: CASSGMAGRPQETQYF; CDR3nt: TGTGCCAGTAGTGGGATGGCGGGCAGACCCCAAGAGACCCAGTACTTC; abundance: .; v_gene: TRBV19; d_gene: .; j_gene: TRBJ2-5
CDR3aa: CASSLAGVSYNEQFF; CDR3nt: TGTGCCAGCAGCCTAGCGGGAGTGTCCTACAATGAGCAGTTCTTC; abundance: few; v_gene: TRBV6-6; d_gene: TRBD2; j_gene: TRBJ2-1
CDR3aa: CASSHIPGLPGLAGGEMGNEQFF; CDR3nt: TGTGCCAGTAGTCATATACCGGGACTGCCGGGACTAGCGGGAGGGGAGATGGGCAATGAGCAGTTCTTC; abundance: .; v_gene: TRBV19; d_gene: TRBD2; j_gene: TRBJ2-1
CDR3aa: CASSVASRTEAFF; CDR3nt: TGTGCCAGCAGCGTAGCTAGTCGGACTGAAGCTTTCTTT; abundance: .; v_gene: TRBV9; d_gene: .; j_gene: TRBJ1-1
CDR3aa: CASSLWVIPGRILTNYGYTF; CDR3nt: TGTGCCAGCAGTTTATGGGTGATACCGGGACGGATATTAACTAACTATGGCTACACCTTC; abundance: .; v_gene: TRBV28; d_gene: .; j_gene: TRBJ1-2
CDR3aa: CASSFDQGGPYNEQFF; CDR3nt: TGCGCCAGCAGCTTCGACCAGGGCGGCCCCTACAATGAGCAGTTCTTC; abundance: .; v_gene: TRBV5-1; d_gene: .; j_gene: TRBJ2-1
CDR3aa: CASSTSGRAQETQYF; CDR3nt: TGTGCCAGCAGCACTAGCGGGAGGGCCCAAGAGACCCAGTACTTC; abundance: once; v_gene: TRBV27; d_gene: TRBD2; j_gene: TRBJ2-5
CDR3aa: CASRRNPGTSGSYEQYF; CDR3nt: TGTGCCAGCAGGAGGAATCCCGGGACTAGCGGATCCTACGAGCAGTACTTC; abundance: .; v_gene: TRBV2; d_gene: TRBD2; j_gene: TRBJ2-7
CDR3aa: CASSRSGDRDRGPYSNQPQHF; CDR3nt: TGTGCCAGCAGCAGATCCGGCGATCGGGACAGGGGACCGTATAGCAATCAGCCCCAGCATTTT; abundance: .; v_gene: TRBV21-1; d_gene: .; j_gene: TRBJ1-5
CDR3aa: CASSPLHSGYTF; CDR3nt: TGTGCCAGCTCACCGCTTCACAGTGGCTACACCTTC; abundance: once; v_gene: TRBV18; d_gene: .; j_gene: TRBJ1-2
CDR3aa: CASSVGHEQYF; CDR3nt: TGTGCCAGCAGCGTAGGACACGAGCAGTACTTC; abundance: .; v_gene: TRBV9; d_gene: .; j_gene: TRBJ2-7
CDR3aa: CASSESTGEQYF; CDR3nt: TGCGCCAGCAGTGAGTCGACAGGCGAGCAGTACTTC; abundance: .; v_gene: TRBV10-1; d_gene: .; j_gene: TRBJ2-7